This entry describes one TCR beta chain. The length of the CDR3 is 15 residues. Germline CDR1 and CDR2: LGHDT and YNNKEL (reference sequence). The V gene lost 2 bases and the J gene lost 2 bases, with 10 bases spanning the gap. This sample stems from a study of blood T cell repertoires in COVID-19. About the study: Acute-phase and convalescent COVID-19 samples originated in the United States, Italy and Spain.

Generated by immunoSEQ multiplex PCR, the TCRdb table keeps only in-frame clones and is missing some. Of a few hundred thousand clones listed, less than 90% are singletons. V usage is TRBV3-1 (or the pseudogene TRBV3-2) and J usage is TRBJ1-3, with D hard to call. This receptor was identified in a man in his 60s with acute or convalescent COVID-19. The sequenced material came from peripheral blood. The CDR3 coding sequence is TGTGCCAGCAGCCAATTCGCGGAGGCTGGAAACACCATATATTTT. Its protein product is CASSQFAEAGNTIYF.